The rows below give T cell receptor beta chains drawn from one sample of a study of response to subunit inactivated influenza vaccine. MiXCR was run by TCRdb on the RT-PCR reads, yielding one entry per CDR3 protein. Among hundreds of thousands of distinct CDR3 sequences listed, around 13% were seen once. The sequences come from PBMCs from blood, collected roughly 2 weeks before vaccination. The receptor set was obtained from a man aged 45-65 years who received an inactivated influenza vaccine. Each CDR3 is given with its conserved first and last residue. A D gene is named only where the DNA matches it firmly. Size is omitted from some rows. Given values are once, few, many or a class for expanded clones.

clone size: NA
J gene: TRBJ2-4
V gene: TRBV6-8
D gene: NA
CDR3 protein: CASIGDIQYF
CDR3 DNA: TGTGCCAGCATAGGTGACATTCAGTACTTC

clone size: NA
J gene: TRBJ2-4
V gene: TRBV27
D gene: TRBD2
CDR3 protein: CASSQGRLAETLAKNIQYF
CDR3 DNA: TGTGCCAGCAGCCAGGGGAGACTAGCGGAGACTTTAGCCAAAAACATTCAGTACTTC

clone size: NA
J gene: TRBJ2-1
V gene: TRBV20-1
D gene: NA
CDR3 protein: CSADWRATYNEQFF
CDR3 DNA: TGCAGTGCCGACTGGCGGGCTACCTACAATGAGCAGTTCTTC

clone size: few
J gene: TRBJ2-2
V gene: TRBV20-1
D gene: TRBD2
CDR3 protein: CSARDRQRGSTGELFF
CDR3 DNA: TGCAGTGCTAGAGATCGCCAGCGGGGTAGCACCGGGGAGCTGTTTTTT

clone size: NA
J gene: TRBJ2-2
V gene: TRBV20-1
D gene: NA
CDR3 protein: CSATGGAYTGELFF
CDR3 DNA: TGCAGTGCTACGGGGGGCGCGTACACCGGGGAGCTGTTTTTT

clone size: few
J gene: TRBJ1-2
V gene: TRBV19
D gene: NA
CDR3 protein: CASSGTPSNYGYTF
CDR3 DNA: TGTGCCAGTAGCGGGACACCTTCTAACTATGGCTACACCTTC

clone size: few
J gene: TRBJ2-5
V gene: TRBV10-3
D gene: NA
CDR3 protein: CATGAGWETQYF
CDR3 DNA: TGTGCCACCGGGGCAGGGTGGGAGACCCAGTACTTC

clone size: NA
J gene: TRBJ2-2
V gene: TRBV30
D gene: NA
CDR3 protein: CAWVHGGLGTGELFF
CDR3 DNA: TGTGCCTGGGTTCACGGGGGGCTGGGCACCGGGGAGCTGTTTTTT

clone size: NA
J gene: TRBJ1-1
V gene: TRBV7-2
D gene: NA
CDR3 protein: CASSLDIRTMNTEAFF
CDR3 DNA: TGTGCCAGCAGCTTAGATATCCGGACCATGAACACTGAAGCTTTCTTT

clone size: few
J gene: TRBJ2-3
V gene: TRBV28
D gene: NA
CDR3 protein: CASSFLREPPDTQYF
CDR3 DNA: TGTGCCAGCAGTTTCCTTCGGGAGCCCCCAGATACGCAGTATTTT

clone size: few
J gene: TRBJ2-7
V gene: TRBV6-2/TRBV6-3
D gene: NA
CDR3 protein: CASSSVGGYEQYF
CDR3 DNA: TGTGCCAGCAGTTCGGTAGGGGGCTACGAGCAGTACTTC

clone size: NA
J gene: TRBJ2-1
V gene: TRBV6-2/TRBV6-3
D gene: TRBD2
CDR3 protein: CASSYSERGGFNEQFF
CDR3 DNA: TGTGCCAGCAGTTACTCGGAGCGGGGGGGCTTCAATGAGCAGTTCTTC

clone size: few
J gene: TRBJ2-1
V gene: TRBV7-7
D gene: TRBD1
CDR3 protein: CASSRGQGAQDEQFF
CDR3 DNA: TGTGCCAGCAGCCGGGGACAGGGGGCGCAGGATGAGCAGTTCTTC

clone size: few
J gene: TRBJ2-7
V gene: TRBV4-1
D gene: TRBD2
CDR3 protein: CASSLTSGSNYEQYF
CDR3 DNA: TGCGCCAGCAGCCTTACTAGCGGGAGCAACTACGAGCAGTACTTC

clone size: once
J gene: TRBJ2-4
V gene: TRBV23-1
D gene: TRBD2
CDR3 protein: CASSQKASGIHF
CDR3 DNA: TGCGCCAGCAGTCAGAAGGCTAGCGGGATACATTTC

clone size: few
J gene: TRBJ2-5
V gene: TRBV6-5
D gene: NA
CDR3 protein: CASSYSPVVETQYF
CDR3 DNA: TGTGCCAGCAGTTATTCTCCAGTCGTGGAGACCCAGTACTTC

clone size: NA
J gene: TRBJ1-6
V gene: TRBV10-3
D gene: NA
CDR3 protein: CAISESGDSNSPLHF
CDR3 DNA: TGTGCCATCAGTGAGTCCGGAGACAGTAATTCACCCCTCCACTTT

clone size: few
J gene: TRBJ2-1
V gene: TRBV15
D gene: TRBD2
CDR3 protein: CATSRDSGLAGVRNEQFF
CDR3 DNA: TGTGCCACCAGCAGAGATTCGGGACTAGCGGGGGTAAGGAATGAGCAGTTCTTC

clone size: few
J gene: TRBJ2-4
V gene: TRBV12-3/TRBV12-4
D gene: NA
CDR3 protein: CASSLGLQGTKNIQYF
CDR3 DNA: TGTGCCAGCAGTTTAGGGCTCCAGGGGACCAAAAACATTCAGTACTTC

clone size: few
J gene: TRBJ1-4
V gene: TRBV15
D gene: TRBD1
CDR3 protein: CATSRDRSGGTNEKLFF
CDR3 DNA: TGTGCCACCAGCAGAGATCGTTCAGGGGGAACTAATGAAAAACTGTTTTTT

clone size: NA
J gene: TRBJ2-5
V gene: TRBV20-1
D gene: NA
CDR3 protein: CSARDQEGAETQYF
CDR3 DNA: TGCAGTGCTAGAGATCAGGAGGGGGCAGAGACCCAGTACTTC

clone size: NA
J gene: TRBJ2-1
V gene: TRBV9
D gene: TRBD2
CDR3 protein: CASSETLAGGQFF
CDR3 DNA: TGTGCCAGCAGCGAGACTTTAGCGGGAGGGCAGTTCTTC

clone size: NA
J gene: TRBJ1-3
V gene: TRBV28
D gene: NA
CDR3 protein: CASSSPPYSGNTIYF
CDR3 DNA: TGTGCCAGCAGTTCCCCGCCTTACTCTGGAAACACCATATATTTT

clone size: NA
J gene: TRBJ2-1
V gene: TRBV11-3
D gene: TRBD2
CDR3 protein: CASSTGLAEDNEHFF
CDR3 DNA: TGTGCCAGCAGCACTGGACTAGCAGAAGACAATGAGCATTTCTTC

clone size: few
J gene: TRBJ2-2
V gene: TRBV30
D gene: NA
CDR3 protein: CAWNTGGVGELFF
CDR3 DNA: TGTGCCTGGAATACAGGGGGGGTCGGGGAGCTGTTTTTT

clone size: NA
J gene: TRBJ2-5
V gene: TRBV6-9
D gene: TRBD1
CDR3 protein: CASSSDRISQETQYF
CDR3 DNA: TGTGCCAGCAGTTCGGACAGGATTTCTCAAGAGACCCAGTACTTC

clone size: few
J gene: TRBJ2-1
V gene: TRBV5-1
D gene: NA
CDR3 protein: CASSLARESYNEQFF
CDR3 DNA: TGCGCCAGCAGCTTGGCCCGGGAGTCTTACAATGAGCAGTTCTTC

clone size: few
J gene: TRBJ2-1
V gene: TRBV5-6
D gene: TRBD2
CDR3 protein: CASMGLAGPGEQFF
CDR3 DNA: TGTGCCAGCATGGGACTAGCGGGACCGGGTGAGCAGTTCTTC

clone size: NA
J gene: TRBJ1-1
V gene: TRBV5-1
D gene: NA
CDR3 protein: CASSSASGGPNTEAFF
CDR3 DNA: TGCGCCAGCAGCTCCGCGTCGGGGGGACCGAACACTGAAGCTTTCTTT

clone size: many
J gene: TRBJ1-5
V gene: TRBV12-3/TRBV12-4
D gene: TRBD1
CDR3 protein: CASSRRGRDQPQHF
CDR3 DNA: TGTGCCAGCAGTCGTAGGGGGCGCGATCAGCCCCAGCATTTT

clone size: NA
J gene: TRBJ2-1
V gene: TRBV29-1
D gene: NA
CDR3 protein: CSVRPSAGVEQFF
CDR3 DNA: TGCAGCGTTCGTCCCTCCGCCGGGGTTGAGCAGTTCTTC

clone size: NA
J gene: TRBJ2-2
V gene: TRBV4-2
D gene: NA
CDR3 protein: CASTNPVGAPGTNTGELFF
CDR3 DNA: TGTGCCAGCACCAATCCCGTAGGGGCCCCCGGAACGAACACCGGGGAGCTGTTTTTT

clone size: many
J gene: TRBJ2-7
V gene: TRBV12-3/TRBV12-4
D gene: NA
CDR3 protein: CASSWSYEQYF
CDR3 DNA: TGTGCCAGCAGTTGGTCCTACGAGCAGTACTTC

clone size: few
J gene: TRBJ1-5
V gene: TRBV6-1
D gene: NA
CDR3 protein: CASSVAGITYQPQHF
CDR3 DNA: TGTGCCAGCAGTGTAGCAGGGATTACCTATCAGCCCCAGCATTTT

clone size: many
J gene: TRBJ2-1
V gene: TRBV6-1
D gene: TRBD2
CDR3 protein: CASSPAASGRHYNEQFF
CDR3 DNA: TGTGCCAGCAGTCCAGCGGCTAGCGGGAGGCACTACAATGAGCAGTTCTTC

clone size: NA
J gene: TRBJ2-2
V gene: TRBV7-9
D gene: TRBD2
CDR3 protein: CASSFVLAGHTGELFF
CDR3 DNA: TGTGCCAGCAGCTTTGTCTTAGCGGGGCACACCGGGGAGCTGTTTTTT

clone size: few
J gene: TRBJ2-1
V gene: TRBV11-2
D gene: TRBD2
CDR3 protein: CASSPYLAGGFYNEQFF
CDR3 DNA: TGTGCCAGCAGCCCATACCTAGCGGGGGGTTTCTACAATGAGCAGTTCTTC

clone size: NA
J gene: TRBJ2-7
V gene: TRBV6-2/TRBV6-3
D gene: TRBD1
CDR3 protein: CASGPTGGYYEQYF
CDR3 DNA: TGTGCCAGTGGACCGACAGGGGGTTACTACGAGCAGTACTTC

clone size: NA
J gene: TRBJ2-1
V gene: TRBV5-1
D gene: NA
CDR3 protein: CASSLDTGWDNEQFF
CDR3 DNA: TGCGCCAGCAGCTTGGATACAGGTTGGGACAATGAGCAGTTCTTC

clone size: NA
J gene: TRBJ2-6
V gene: TRBV6-2/TRBV6-3
D gene: NA
CDR3 protein: CASSVDLGASGANVLTF
CDR3 DNA: TGTGCCAGCAGTGTCGATCTGGGCGCCTCTGGGGCCAACGTCCTGACTTTC

clone size: few
J gene: TRBJ1-1
V gene: TRBV3-1
D gene: NA
CDR3 protein: CASSDTRGYDTEAFF
CDR3 DNA: TGTGCCAGCAGCGATACAAGGGGGTATGACACTGAAGCTTTCTTT

clone size: many
J gene: TRBJ1-3
V gene: TRBV20-1
D gene: NA
CDR3 protein: CSALGPNSGNTIYF
CDR3 DNA: TGCAGTGCCCTCGGACCGAACTCTGGAAACACCATATATTTT

clone size: many
J gene: TRBJ2-3
V gene: TRBV12-3/TRBV12-4
D gene: TRBD1
CDR3 protein: CASSLRTGDLRDTQYF
CDR3 DNA: TGTGCCAGCAGTTTAAGGACAGGGGACTTGAGAGATACGCAGTATTTT

clone size: few
J gene: TRBJ2-7
V gene: TRBV4-3
D gene: NA
CDR3 protein: CASSQDHAGSSPPQQYF
CDR3 DNA: TGCGCCAGCAGCCAAGATCACGCGGGCAGTTCCCCCCCTCAGCAGTACTTC

clone size: NA
J gene: TRBJ2-5
V gene: TRBV5-1
D gene: TRBD1
CDR3 protein: CASSIAGTGRETQYF
CDR3 DNA: TGCGCCAGCAGCATAGCCGGGACAGGGAGAGAGACCCAGTACTTC

clone size: NA
J gene: TRBJ2-3
V gene: TRBV3-1
D gene: TRBD1
CDR3 protein: CASSQNRGDTQYF
CDR3 DNA: TGTGCCAGCAGCCAAAACAGGGGGGATACGCAGTATTTT

clone size: few
J gene: TRBJ2-2
V gene: TRBV7-2
D gene: NA
CDR3 protein: CASSLAPLLNTGELFF
CDR3 DNA: TGTGCCAGCAGCTTAGCCCCTCTGCTTAACACCGGGGAGCTGTTTTTT

clone size: few
J gene: TRBJ2-3
V gene: TRBV12-3/TRBV12-4
D gene: NA
CDR3 protein: CASRDRLLALSTDTQYF
CDR3 DNA: TGTGCCAGCAGGGACAGGTTACTAGCCCTTAGCACAGATACGCAGTATTTT

clone size: NA
J gene: TRBJ2-7
V gene: TRBV15
D gene: NA
CDR3 protein: CATSRVGSNNEQYF
CDR3 DNA: TGTGCCACCAGCAGAGTGGGCAGTAATAACGAGCAGTACTTC

clone size: many
J gene: TRBJ1-2
V gene: TRBV5-1
D gene: NA
CDR3 protein: CASSLARGPSSGYTF
CDR3 DNA: TGCGCCAGCAGCCTTGCTCGCGGTCCGAGTTCTGGCTACACCTTC

clone size: NA
J gene: TRBJ2-7
V gene: TRBV20-1
D gene: NA
CDR3 protein: CSASDYLGQLHIDEQYF
CDR3 DNA: TGCAGTGCTAGCGACTACCTCGGACAGCTCCATATTGATGAGCAGTACTTC

clone size: few
J gene: TRBJ2-3
V gene: TRBV2
D gene: NA
CDR3 protein: CASRTPRSGGTDTQYF
CDR3 DNA: TGTGCCAGCAGGACCCCAAGGTCGGGGGGCACAGATACGCAGTATTTT

clone size: few
J gene: TRBJ1-6
V gene: TRBV10-3
D gene: TRBD1
CDR3 protein: CAITRDSNNSPLHF
CDR3 DNA: TGTGCCATCACGCGGGACAGCAACAACTCACCCCTCCACTTT

clone size: many
J gene: TRBJ2-4
V gene: TRBV9
D gene: NA
CDR3 protein: CASSVGDTLAKNIQYF
CDR3 DNA: TGTGCCAGCAGCGTAGGGGACACACTAGCCAAAAACATTCAGTACTTC